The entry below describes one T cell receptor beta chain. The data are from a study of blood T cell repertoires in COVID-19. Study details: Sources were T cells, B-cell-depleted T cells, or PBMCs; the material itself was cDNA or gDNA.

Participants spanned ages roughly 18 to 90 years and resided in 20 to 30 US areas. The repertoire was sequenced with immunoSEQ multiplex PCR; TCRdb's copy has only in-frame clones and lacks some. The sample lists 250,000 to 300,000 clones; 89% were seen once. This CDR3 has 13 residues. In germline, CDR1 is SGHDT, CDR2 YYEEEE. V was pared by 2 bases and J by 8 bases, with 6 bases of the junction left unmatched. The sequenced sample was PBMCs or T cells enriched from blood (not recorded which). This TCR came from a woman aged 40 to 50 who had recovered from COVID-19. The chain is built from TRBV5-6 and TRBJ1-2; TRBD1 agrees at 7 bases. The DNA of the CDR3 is TGTGCCAGCAGCTTAATCCAGGGGGTAGGCTACACCTTC. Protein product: CASSLIQGVGYTF.